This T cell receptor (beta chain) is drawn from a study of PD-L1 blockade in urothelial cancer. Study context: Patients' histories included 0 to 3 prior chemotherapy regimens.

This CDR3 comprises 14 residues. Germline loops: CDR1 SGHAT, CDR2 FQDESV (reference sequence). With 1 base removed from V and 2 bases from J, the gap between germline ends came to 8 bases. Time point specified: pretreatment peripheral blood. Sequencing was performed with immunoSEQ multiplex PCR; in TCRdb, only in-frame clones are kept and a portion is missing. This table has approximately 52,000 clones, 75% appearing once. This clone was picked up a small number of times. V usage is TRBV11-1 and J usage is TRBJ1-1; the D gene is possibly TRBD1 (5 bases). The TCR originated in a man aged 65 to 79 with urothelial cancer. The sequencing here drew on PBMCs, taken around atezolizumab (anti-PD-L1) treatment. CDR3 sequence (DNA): TGTGCCAGCAGCTTAGTGGACACTAACACTGAAGCTTTCTTT. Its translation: CASSLVDTNTEAFF.